This T cell receptor (beta chain) was sequenced during a study of CD8 T cells in ankylosing spondylitis. Overall study findings and caveats: What seemed typical of ankylosing spondylitis blood was a TCR beta motif built from roughly eight highly homologous variants. CD8+ disease-linked clones were present at relatively low frequencies in blood. In reactive arthritis synovial fluid and blood, some motif variants had been reported before. According to the report, clones linked to the disease were significantly enriched in matched synovial fluid samples taken from ankylosing spondylitis patients.

For TCR beta, libraries came from quantitative 5'-RACE with molecular barcodes. Each CDR3 protein is one row after TCRdb ran MiXCR on the 5' RACE reads. The sample yields 400,000 or so distinct CDR3 sequences, roughly a quarter seen once. The sample holds a few counts of this clonotype. Its antigen is undetermined. Looked up from germline, CDR1 is SGDLS and CDR2 is YYNGEE. V was shortened by 0 bases and J by 3 bases, with 5 bases between the two germline ends. The length of the CDR3 is 13 residues. The sequenced sample consisted of blood, either unsorted or a sorted T cell fraction (not recorded which). The genes are TRBV9 and TRBJ2-3, with D uncertain. The origin of this receptor is a male donor with ankylosing spondylitis. This chain's CDR3 is CASSVVGTDTQYF. The CDR3 coding sequence is TGTGCCAGCAGCGTAGTCGGAACAGATACGCAGTATTTT.